The 32 T cell receptor beta chains reported below all come from one sample, sequenced in a study of blood T cell repertoires in COVID-19. Sequencing used immunoSEQ multiplex PCR; TCRdb keeps in-frame clones, though not all of them. This sample has approximately 310,000 clones, with approximately 85% found just once. Sequencing was carried out using PBMCs or T cells enriched from blood (not recorded which). All receptors come from a man younger than 45 who had recovered from COVID-19.

A note on this clone: Its ends do not fully match the called genes, so a read error is possible. The V call is TRBV7-7, the J call TRBJ1-3; D is possibly TRBD1 (5 bases). Germline values: CDR1 SSHAT, CDR2 FNYEAQ (reference sequence). This CDR3 has 16 residues. CDR3 protein: CASSLGPGMAGNTIYF. The CDR3 DNA reads as TGTGCTAGCAGCTTAGGCCCAGGGATGGCTGGAAACACCATATATTTT.

The chain carries TRBV12-3 or TRBV12-4 and TRBJ1-2, with 7 bases aligning to TRBD1. CDR3 length: 13 amino acids. V lost 6 bases, J lost 5 bases, and 6 bases stayed unmatched. The CDR3 DNA follows: TGTGCCAGCAGCCAAGGGACAGCTTATGGCTACACCTTC. Translating it yields CASSQGTAYGYTF.

This chain links TRBV4-2 with TRBJ1-1; D is perhaps TRBD1 (6 bases). Germline V lookup: CDR1 LGHNA, CDR2 YNFKEQ. This CDR3 region has 15 residues. The V and J ends lost 3 bases and 1 base respectively, with 12 bases between them. CDR3 DNA sequence: TGTGCCAGCAGCCAGGACCCGACAGGGAACACTGAAGCTTTCTTT. This codes for CASSQDPTGNTEAFF.

This chain uses TRBV24-1 with TRBJ2-5, with 7 bases that match TRBD1. In germline, CDR1 is KGHDR, CDR2 SFDVKD. The junction had 6 bases not matched to a gene; V was cut back by 4 bases and J by 2 bases. The CDR3 sequence is 15 residues long. The CDR3 region has the DNA TGTGCCACCAGTGACCGAGGGACAGATCAAGAGACCCAGTACTTC. Its translation is CATSDRGTDQETQYF.

The count of this clone is one. The rearrangement uses TRBV7-9 and TRBJ1-1; no firm D call. The germline V gene encodes CDR1 SEHNR and CDR2 FQNEAQ (reference sequence). The V end was cut by 2 bases, the J end by 1 base, with 5 bases between. This CDR3 is 13 amino acids long. The CDR3: CASSLFGNTEAFF. The CDR3 DNA reads TGTGCCAGCAGCTTATTCGGGAACACTGAAGCTTTCTTT. The full variable domain, completed using reference TRBV7-9 and TRBJ1-1, is DTGVSQNPRHKITKRGQNVTFRCDPISEHNRLYWYRQTLGQGPEFLTYFQNEAQLEKSRLLSDRFSAERPKGSFSTLEIQRTEQGDSAMYLCASSLFGNTEAFFGQGTRLTVV.

The chain couples TRBV5-5 to TRBJ1-1, with D unclear. V was pared by 6 bases and J by 2 bases, with 14 bases between. There are 14 residues in the CDR3. Germline lookup yields CDR1 SGHKS and CDR2 YYEKEE (reference sequence). CDR3 bases: TGTGCCAGCACAAGTATAGGCGGTAACACTGAAGCTTTCTTT. Encoded protein: CASTSIGGNTEAFF.

The rearrangement uses TRBV12-3 or TRBV12-4 and TRBJ2-5, with a tentative D call TRBD1 (5 bases). The CDR3 has 13 amino acids. V dropped 8 bases and J dropped 1 base, with 11 bases sitting between them. CDR3 coding DNA: TGTGCCAGCCGGCGGACACCCCAAGAGACCCAGTACTTC. The encoded protein is CASRRTPQETQYF.

The chain's CDR3 is CASSPGSEAFF. As DNA, the CDR3 is TGTGCCAGCAGTCCGGGGTCTGAAGCTTTCTTT. This chain joins TRBV2 and TRBJ1-1, with D uncertain. The CDR3 has 11 amino acids. From germline, CDR1 is SNHLY and CDR2 FYNNEI. V dropped 5 bases and J dropped 6 bases, with 7 bases sitting between them. The variable domain in full, completed from reference TRBV2 and TRBJ1-1, reads EPEVTQTPSHQVTQMGQEVILRCVPISNHLYFYWYRQILGQKVEFLVSFYNNEISEKSEIFDDQFSVERPDGSNFTLKIRSTKLEDSAMYFCASSPGSEAFFGQGTRLTVV.

J is TRBJ2-1 and V is TRBV3-1 (or the pseudogene TRBV3-2); 9 nucleotides line up with TRBD1. J lost 7 bases, V lost 4 bases, and 11 bases had no gene match. The germline V gene encodes CDR1 LGHDT and CDR2 YNNKEL (reference sequence). CDR3 length equals 16 residues. CDR3 nucleotides: TGTGCCAGCAGCCCGATGTTGGGGACAGGGATGAATGAGCAGTTCTTC. It encodes CASSPMLGTGMNEQFF.

V is TRBV5-1 and J is TRBJ1-2, with D unclear. V was shortened by 4 bases and J by 8 bases, with 24 bases between the two germline ends. This CDR3 region has 16 residues. Germline CDR1 is SGHRS and CDR2 is YFSETQ. The CDR3 bases are TGCGCCAGCAGCCGGAAACCTCAGGCCACCCCAGAGGGCTACACCTTC. Translation gives CASSRKPQATPEGYTF.

The gene calls are TRBV1 and TRBJ2-3; the table assigns TRBD2, which was not confirmed against the DNA. TRBV1 is annotated as a pseudogene. There are 17 residues in the CDR3. CDR3 protein: CTSSQVRRRALTDTQYF. For the CDR3, the DNA is TGCACCAGCAGCCAAGTCCGGCGGAGAGCCCTCACAGATACGCAGTATTTT.

The V call is TRBV16, the J call TRBJ2-1, with 9 nucleotides matching TRBD1. Germline-derived CDR1 and CDR2 are KGHSY and FQNENV. The CDR3 covers 16 residues. V shed 0 bases and J 4 bases; nucleotides not matched to a gene: 4. CDR3 residues: CASSQSGGTGYNEQFF. The CDR3 DNA sequence: TGTGCCAGCAGCCAATCGGGGGGGACAGGGTACAATGAGCAGTTCTTC.

The J gene is TRBJ2-5, the V gene TRBV7-2, with a weak D call TRBD1 (6 bases). The V gene lost 2 bases and the J gene lost 1 base, with 14 bases spanning the gap. Germline CDR1 SGHTA, CDR2 FQGNSA. The CDR3 length is 16 residues. CDR3 in amino acids: CASSLIPTGSQETQYF. The DNA for the CDR3 is TGTGCCAGCAGCTTAATCCCTACAGGGTCCCAAGAGACCCAGTACTTC.

The V gene is TRBV5-1, the J gene TRBJ1-1, with 8 nucleotides matching TRBD1. In germline, CDR1 is SGHRS, CDR2 YFSETQ. This CDR3 is built from 14 residues. J gave up 8 bases and V 4 bases, and 10 bases lay outside the gene matches. The CDR3 is CASSAQGAPTEAFF. In DNA form, the CDR3 reads TGCGCCAGCAGCGCCCAGGGGGCTCCCACGGAAGCTTTCTTT.

V is TRBV4-2 and J is TRBJ1-2, with D unresolved. Trimming removed 3 bases at V and 8 bases at J, with 16 bases between. The germline CDR1 and CDR2 sequences are LGHNA and YNFKEQ. The CDR3 runs 14 residues. The CDR3 DNA sequence: TGTGCCAGCAGCCAGGTCGCGGAGGTTCGCGGCTACACCTTC. Translating gives CASSQVAEVRGYTF.

The J gene is TRBJ1-2, the V gene TRBV11-2; D is undetermined. Germline V CDR1 and CDR2: SGHAT, FQNNGV. The CDR3 contains 15 residues. V was shortened by 1 base and J by 3 bases, with 12 bases between the two germline ends. The CDR3 is CASSLGQVTYYGYTF. CDR3 in DNA: TGTGCCAGCAGCTTAGGGCAGGTTACTTACTATGGCTACACCTTC.

This clone was detected only once. V usage is TRBV2 and J usage is TRBJ1-1; weak D call: TRBD1 (5 bases). The ends were cut back, 6 bases at V and 0 bases at J, with 11 bases in the middle. This CDR3 has 14 residues. Looked up from germline, CDR1 is SNHLY and CDR2 is FYNNEI. The CDR3 region is CASRLTALNTEAFF. Here the CDR3 DNA reads TGTGCCAGCAGATTGACAGCTCTGAACACTGAAGCTTTCTTT.

The chain uses TRBV6-1 and TRBJ2-2; 10 bases are shared with TRBD1. The V and J ends lost 3 bases and 3 bases, in that order; junction bases with no gene match: 7. Germline V CDR1 and CDR2: MNHNS, SASEGT. CDR3 length: 17 amino acids. CDR3 DNA: TGTGCCAGCAGTGACCCGGGACAGGGGTCCGACACCGGGGAGCTGTTTTTT. This translates into CASSDPGQGSDTGELFF.

This clone was detected only once. The chain carries TRBV27 and TRBJ2-1; 7 bases are a match to TRBD2. With V trimmed by 4 bases and J by 4 bases, 1 base remained unmatched. Germline loops: CDR1 MNHEY, CDR2 SMNVEV (reference sequence). The length of the CDR3 is 13 residues. The CDR3 bases are TGTGCCAGCAGTTCGGGGGGTTACAATGAGCAGTTCTTC. Amino acids: CASSSGGYNEQFF.

The V call is TRBV4-1, the J call TRBJ1-1; D is ambiguous. V was shortened by 1 base and J by 1 base, with 13 bases between the two germline ends. Per germline, CDR1 MGHRA and CDR2 YSYEKL. CDR3 length: 16 residues. The CDR3 region is CASSQAHRRENTEAFF. CDR3 DNA: TGCGCCAGCAGCCAAGCCCATCGACGGGAGAACACTGAAGCTTTCTTT.

Regarding this clone: Other DNA sequences within the sample encode an identical CDR3. The J gene is TRBJ1-5, the V gene TRBV27; D is perhaps TRBD1 (5 bases). With 3 bases removed from V and 0 bases from J, the gap between germline ends came to 9 bases. Germline lookup yields CDR1 MNHEY and CDR2 SMNVEV (reference sequence). The CDR3 has 15 residues. This chain's CDR3 is CASSLEGYSNQPQHF. CDR3 DNA sequence: TGTGCCAGCAGTTTGGAGGGGTATAGCAATCAGCCCCAGCATTTT.

The V and J genes are TRBV5-6 and TRBJ1-1, with TRBD1 as a possible D gene (5 bases). The V end lost 3 bases, the J end lost 2 bases, and 20 bases lay between the germline ends. CDR1 is SGHDT and CDR2 is YYEEEE in the germline V gene. The length of the CDR3 is 17 residues. The CDR3 loop reads CASSSLWGDAANTEAFF. CDR3 DNA sequence: TGTGCCAGCAGCTCCCTTTGGGGGGACGCAGCAAACACTGAAGCTTTCTTT.

The chain's CDR3 is CASSLTGRSTEAFF. The DNA of the CDR3 is TGTGCCAGCAGCCTTACAGGGCGAAGCACTGAAGCTTTCTTT. This sequence joins TRBV5-6 and TRBJ1-1; perhaps TRBD1 as D (6 bases). V shed 4 bases and J shed 4 bases, with 14 bases lying between them. The CDR3 runs 14 residues. Germline V gene sequence: CDR1 SGHDT, CDR2 YYEEEE.

This sequence joins TRBV2 and TRBJ2-5; D possibly corresponds to TRBD2 (7 bases). Trimming took 8 bases from V and 3 from J, leaving 16 bases between them. CDR1 and CDR2 from the germline V gene are SNHLY and FYNNEI. The CDR3 is 14 amino acids. This CDR3 is CASGRGGAEETQYF. CDR3 nucleotides: TGTGCCAGCGGGCGAGGGGGGGCGGAAGAGACCCAGTACTTC.

The CDR3 DNA reads as TGTGCCAGCAGCATCACAGGGAATAATAATTCACCCCTCCACTTT. It is translated as CASSITGNNNSPLHF. The rearrangement uses TRBV9 and TRBJ1-6; the D gene is possibly TRBD1 (6 bases). Germline V CDR1 and CDR2: SGDLS, YYNGEE. Trimming took off 4 bases at V and 5 bases at J, with 13 bases between the two ends. The CDR3 runs 15 residues.

The table lists this clone with a few counts. The CDR3 region is CASSIRASGGYNEQFF. The CDR3 bases are TGTGCCAGTAGTATCAGGGCTAGCGGGGGATACAATGAGCAGTTCTTC. J is TRBJ2-1 and V is TRBV19; 10 positions agree with TRBD2. V was clipped by 3 bases and J by 4 bases; unmatched bases: 6. CDR3 length: 16 residues. CDR1 and CDR2 from the germline V gene are LNHDA and SQIVND (reference sequence).

The rearrangement joins TRBV12-5 to TRBJ1-2; no definite D call. Germline V gives CDR1 LGHNT, CDR2 FRNRAP. V was clipped by 4 bases and J by 2 bases, with 17 bases between them. The CDR3 covers 16 residues. The CDR3 is CASGSRRDGGNYGYTF. The CDR3 DNA is TGTGCTAGTGGTTCCCGCCGCGACGGAGGCAACTATGGCTACACCTTC. The full variable domain, completed using reference TRBV12-5 and TRBJ1-2, is DARVTQTPRHKVTEMGQEVTMRCQPILGHNTVFWYRQTMMQGLELLAYFRNRAPLDDSGMPKDRFSAEMPDATLATLKIQPSEPRDSAVYFCASGSRRDGGNYGYTFGSGTRLTVV.

This clone occurred once. This chain joins TRBV5-1 and TRBJ1-2, with a weak D call TRBD1 (5 bases). The length of the CDR3 is 15 residues. V lost 0 bases, J lost 2 bases, and 11 bases lay in between. Germline loops: CDR1 SGHRS, CDR2 YFSETQ. CDR3 sequence reads: CASSLALGQNYGYTF. CDR3 bases: TGCGCCAGCAGCTTGGCCTTGGGGCAGAACTATGGCTACACCTTC.

The rearrangement uses TRBV7-2 and TRBJ2-7; D not resolved. The CDR3 has 14 amino acids. Germline CDR1 reads SGHTA; CDR2 reads FQGNSA. V lost 1 base and J 2 bases, leaving 9 bases between the germline ends. The CDR3 region has the DNA TGTGCCAGCAGCTTAGGTGGAGCCACCTACGAGCAGTACTTC. Translated: CASSLGGATYEQYF. Combining the CDR3 with reference TRBV7-2 and TRBJ2-7 gives the whole variable domain GAGVSQSPSNKVTEKGKDVELRCDPISGHTALYWYRQSLGQGLEFLIYFQGNSAPDKSGLPSDRFSAERTGGSVSTLTIQRTQQEDSAVYLCASSLGGATYEQYFGPGTRLTVT.

The chain employs TRBV19 and TRBJ1-1; the match to TRBD1 covers 7 bases. The V segment lost 9 bases and the J segment 6 bases; nucleotides outside the gene matches: 13. Per germline, CDR1 LNHDA and CDR2 SQIVND (reference sequence). The CDR3 sequence is 14 residues long. CDR3 region: CASLSWQGVAEAFF. DNA for the CDR3: TGTGCCAGCCTCTCCTGGCAGGGGGTAGCTGAAGCTTTCTTT.

As concerns this clone: Germline is not matched at one junction end, which may reflect a read error. The chain links TRBV30 to TRBJ1-4; a possible D gene is TRBD1 (6 bases). There are 12 residues in the CDR3. CDR1 and CDR2 (germline): GTSNPN, SVGIG (reference sequence). CDR3 region: CAWSLPIGQLIF. CDR3 nucleotides: TGTGCCTGGAGTCTCCCCATCGGACAGCTCATATTT.

The V call is TRBV30, the J call TRBJ1-1, with 7 bases matching TRBD1. The CDR3 length is 11 residues. V shed 3 bases and J 10 bases; nucleotides not matched to a gene: 5. Germline V lookup: CDR1 GTSNPN, CDR2 SVGIG (reference sequence). The DNA for the CDR3 is TGTGCCTGGAGACCCCAGGGGGGAGCTTTCTTT. Translation: CAWRPQGGAFF.